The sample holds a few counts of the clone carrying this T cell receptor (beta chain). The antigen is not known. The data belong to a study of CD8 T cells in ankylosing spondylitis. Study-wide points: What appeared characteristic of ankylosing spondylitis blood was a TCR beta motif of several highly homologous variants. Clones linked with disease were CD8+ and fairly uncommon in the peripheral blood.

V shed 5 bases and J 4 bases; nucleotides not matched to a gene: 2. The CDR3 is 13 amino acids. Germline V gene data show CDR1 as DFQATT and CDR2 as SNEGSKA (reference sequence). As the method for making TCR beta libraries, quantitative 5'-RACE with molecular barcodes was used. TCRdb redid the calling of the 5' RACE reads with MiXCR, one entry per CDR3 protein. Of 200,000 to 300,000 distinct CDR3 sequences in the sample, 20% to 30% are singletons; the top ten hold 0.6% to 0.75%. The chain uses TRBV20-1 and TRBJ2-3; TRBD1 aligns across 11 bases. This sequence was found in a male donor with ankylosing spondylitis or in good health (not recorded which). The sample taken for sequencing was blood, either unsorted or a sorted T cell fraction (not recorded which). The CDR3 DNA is TGCAGTGCTCCGGGACAGGGGGCAGATACGCAGTATTTT. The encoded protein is CSAPGQGADTQYF.